This TCR beta chain was sequenced in a study of PD-1 blockade in mismatch repair-deficient tumors. CDR1 is SSHAT, CDR2 FNYEAQ, per germline (reference sequence). The CDR3 sequence is 14 residues long. Trimming removed 6 bases at V and 1 base at J, with 12 bases between. Every patient had mismatch repair deficiency by PCR or immunohistochemistry. TCR sequencing covered a few patients who responded to pembrolizumab. Study conclusions and caveats: Tumor-resident clones, often absent from pretreatment blood, expanded after pembrolizumab and then contracted.

Measured with immunoSEQ multiplex PCR; TCRdb has only the in-frame clones, and not every one. The table shows thousands of clones, with 85% occurring only once. Comment on this clone: Its antigen is unidentified.

This receptor was taken from an adult with mismatch repair-deficient cancer. V and J are TRBV7-7 and TRBJ2-5, with a tentative D call TRBD1 (6 bases). This specimen consisted of PBMCs, obtained around 46 weeks after starting pembrolizumab. In DNA form, the CDR3 reads TGTGCCAGCAGTTTTACAGGGTCCCAAGAGACCCAGTACTTC. It specifies CASSFTGSQETQYF.